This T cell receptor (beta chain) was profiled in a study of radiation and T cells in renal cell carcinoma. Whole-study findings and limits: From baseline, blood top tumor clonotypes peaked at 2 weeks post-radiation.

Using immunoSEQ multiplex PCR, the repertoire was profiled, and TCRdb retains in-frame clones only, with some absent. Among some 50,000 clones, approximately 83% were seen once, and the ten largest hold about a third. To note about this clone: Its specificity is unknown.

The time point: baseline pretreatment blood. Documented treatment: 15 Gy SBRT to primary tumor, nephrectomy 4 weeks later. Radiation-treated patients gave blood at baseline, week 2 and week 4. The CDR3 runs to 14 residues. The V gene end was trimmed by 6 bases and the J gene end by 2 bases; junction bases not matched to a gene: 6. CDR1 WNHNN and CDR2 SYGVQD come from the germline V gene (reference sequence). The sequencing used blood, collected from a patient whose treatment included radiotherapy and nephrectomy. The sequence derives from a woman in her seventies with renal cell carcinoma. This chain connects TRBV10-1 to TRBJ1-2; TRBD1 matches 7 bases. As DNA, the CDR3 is TGCGCCAGCAGCGAAACAGGGGCGAACTATGGCTACACCTTC. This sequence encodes CASSETGANYGYTF.